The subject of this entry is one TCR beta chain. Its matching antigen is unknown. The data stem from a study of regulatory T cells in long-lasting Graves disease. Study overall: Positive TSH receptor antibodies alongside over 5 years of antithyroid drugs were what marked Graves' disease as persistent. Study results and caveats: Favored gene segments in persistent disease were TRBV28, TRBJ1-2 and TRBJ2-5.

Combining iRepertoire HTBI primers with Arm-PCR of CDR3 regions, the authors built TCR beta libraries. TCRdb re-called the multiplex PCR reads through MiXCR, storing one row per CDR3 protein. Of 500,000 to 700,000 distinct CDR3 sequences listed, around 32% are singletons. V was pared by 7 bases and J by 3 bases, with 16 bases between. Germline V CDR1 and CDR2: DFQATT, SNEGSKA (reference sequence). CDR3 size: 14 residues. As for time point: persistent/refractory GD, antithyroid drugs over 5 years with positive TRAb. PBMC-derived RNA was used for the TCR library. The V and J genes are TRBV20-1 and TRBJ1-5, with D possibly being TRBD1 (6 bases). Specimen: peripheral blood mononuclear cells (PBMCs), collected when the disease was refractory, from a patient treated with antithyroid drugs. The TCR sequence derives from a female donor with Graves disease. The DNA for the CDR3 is TGCAGTGTTTACACCGGACAGCACAATCAGCCCCAGCATTTT. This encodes CSVYTGQHNQPQHF.